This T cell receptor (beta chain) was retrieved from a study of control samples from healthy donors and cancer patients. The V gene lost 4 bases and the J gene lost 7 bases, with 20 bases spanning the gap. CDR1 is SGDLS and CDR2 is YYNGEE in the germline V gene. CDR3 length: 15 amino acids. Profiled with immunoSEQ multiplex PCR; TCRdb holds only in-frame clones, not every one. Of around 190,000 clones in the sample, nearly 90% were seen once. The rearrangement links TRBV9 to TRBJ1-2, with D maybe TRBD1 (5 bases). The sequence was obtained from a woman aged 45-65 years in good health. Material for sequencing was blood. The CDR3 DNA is TGTGCCAGCAGCCCAATCTCGGATGGCCAGGGTGGCTACACCTTC. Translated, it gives CASSPISDGQGGYTF.